The clone carrying this TCR beta chain was seen just once. Its matching antigen is unknown. This CDR3 is built from 14 residues. Germline CDR1 reads SGHRS; CDR2 reads YFSETQ. Trimming removed 6 bases from V and 5 bases from J, with 15 bases in between. These data belong to a study of shared clonotypes between healthy human individuals. Broader study findings: Only blood was sampled; tissue repertoires likely differ. Larger estimated richness was generally recorded for naive subsets relative to memory subsets.

Sorted subsets were amplified in replicate PCRs using around 220 ng DNA, approximately 30,000 T cell genomes. The table came from immunoSEQ multiplex PCR; TCRdb's copy has only in-frame clones and leaves some out. The sample shows about 1.5 million clones, 95% to 99% of them seen only once. Material: naive CD4+ T cells sorted from blood. Subset reported: CD45RA+ positively selected. The chain employs TRBV5-1 and TRBJ2-1, with a weak D call TRBD1 (6 bases). This sequence originates from a man between 25 and 39 years old in good health. The CDR3 DNA reads TGCGCCAGCACCCCCGTGTGGGGGCACAATGAGCAGTTCTTC. Protein sequence: CASTPVWGHNEQFF.